These T cell receptor beta chains were read from a single sample in a study of blood T cell repertoires in COVID-19. Sequenced by immunoSEQ multiplex PCR; TCRdb stores in-frame clones only, minus some. The table has some 52,000 clones, around 84% seen once; the top ten hold approximately 14%. What was sequenced was peripheral blood. Receptor source: a man between 65 and 85 years old with acute or convalescent COVID-19. The CDR3 runs from the conserved cysteine through the conserved F or W. D genes are given only for firm matches. Size is omitted from some rows. Given values are once, few, many or a class for expanded clones.

clone_size | cdr3_length | j_call | v_call | d_call | cdr3_aa | cdr3_nt
- | 15 | TRBJ1-1 | TRBV28 | - | CASSFLHTANTEAFF | TGTGCCAGCAGTTTTCTCCACACAGCGAACACTGAAGCTTTCTTT
- | 14 | TRBJ2-1 | TRBV6-4 | - | CASRRGSDYNEQFF | TGTGCCAGCAGAAGGGGGAGCGACTACAATGAGCAGTTCTTC
- | 15 | TRBJ2-5 | TRBV11-2 | - | CASSVGLSSQETQYF | TGTGCCAGCAGCGTGGGACTCTCCTCCCAAGAGACCCAGTACTTC
- | 14 | TRBJ1-1 | TRBV7-9 | TRBD1 | CASSPDRGRAEAFF | TGTGCCAGCAGCCCGGACAGGGGGAGGGCTGAAGCTTTCTTT
- | 12 | TRBJ2-1 | TRBV19 | - | CASSILRNEQFF | TGTGCCAGTAGTATATTGAGGAATGAGCAGTTCTTC
- | 13 | TRBJ2-7 | TRBV11-2 | - | CASSPRGNYEQYF | TGTGCCAGCAGCCCGAGGGGGAACTACGAGCAGTACTTC
few | 14 | TRBJ1-6 | TRBV2 | TRBD1 | CASKGTGVNSPLHF | TGTGCCAGCAAGGGGACAGGGGTTAATTCACCCCTCCACTTT
- | 17 | TRBJ2-2 | TRBV7-7 | - | CASSLGTGSGNTGELFF | TGTGCCAGCAGCTTAGGCACGGGCAGCGGTAACACCGGGGAGCTGTTTTTT
- | 17 | TRBJ2-1 | TRBV6-4 | TRBD2 | CASSVSPRGGAYNEQFF | TGTGCCAGCAGTGTTTCCCCCCGGGGGGGCGCCTACAATGAGCAGTTCTTC
- | 15 | TRBJ2-7 | TRBV4-1 | TRBD1 | CASSPDRGRTYEQYF | TGCGCCAGCAGCCCTGACAGGGGGAGAACCTACGAGCAGTACTTC
- | 15 | TRBJ2-2 | TRBV6-6 | - | CASSSRGSSTGELFF | TGTGCCAGCAGTTCACGGGGGTCGAGCACCGGGGAGCTGTTTTTT
- | 15 | TRBJ1-6 | TRBV7-6 | TRBD1 | CASSLEGTGGAPLHF | TGTGCCAGCAGCTTAGAGGGGACAGGGGGGGCACCCCTCCACTTT
- | 15 | TRBJ2-1 | TRBV19 | TRBD2 | CASSKLAGAINEQFF | TGTGCCAGTAGTAAACTAGCGGGAGCCATCAATGAGCAGTTCTTC
- | 14 | TRBJ2-7 | TRBV5-4 | - | CASSSGQSHYEQYF | TGTGCCAGCAGCTCCGGACAGAGTCACTACGAGCAGTACTTC
- | 14 | TRBJ2-7 | TRBV15 | - | CATSRDYGGYEQYF | TGTGCCACCAGCAGAGATTACGGGGGCTACGAGCAGTACTTC
- | 13 | TRBJ2-2 | TRBV7-2 | - | CASSTYLTGELFF | TGTGCCAGCAGCACCTACCTGACCGGGGAGCTGTTTTTT
- | 13 | TRBJ1-1 | TRBV12-3/TRBV12-4 | - | CASSLQGLTEAFF | TGTGCCAGCAGTTTACAGGGATTGACTGAAGCTTTCTTT
- | 15 | TRBJ2-2 | TRBV28 | TRBD1 | CASSLAAGGRRELFF | TGTGCCAGCAGTTTAGCCGCAGGGGGTAGGAGGGAGCTGTTTTTT
- | 14 | TRBJ2-5 | TRBV5-1 | TRBD1 | CASSSRDRVETQYF | TGCGCCAGCAGCTCCCGGGACAGGGTAGAGACCCAGTACTTC
- | 13 | TRBJ2-7 | TRBV7-8 | - | CASSLTTAYEQYF | TGTGCCAGCAGCTTAACGACAGCCTACGAGCAGTACTTC
- | 14 | TRBJ2-1 | TRBV4-3 | TRBD1 | CASRRDRGYNEQFF | TGCGCCAGCAGGAGGGACAGGGGCTACAATGAGCAGTTCTTC
- | 14 | TRBJ2-2 | TRBV28 | - | CASTARRDTGELFF | TGTGCCAGCACCGCCCGCCGGGATACCGGGGAGCTGTTTTTT
- | 17 | TRBJ2-1 | TRBV19 | TRBD2 | CASSTVRTSGRKDEQFF | TGTGCCAGTAGTACCGTCAGGACTAGCGGGAGAAAAGATGAGCAGTTCTTC